This T cell receptor beta chain was identified in a study of beta chain features in type 1 diabetes. The whole isolated RNA underwent reverse transcription, so sequencing captured expressed TCRB transcripts. Generated by immunoSEQ multiplex PCR, the TCRdb table keeps only in-frame clones and is missing some. Here the sample spans approximately 140,000 clones, 9% to 10% being singletons. Study-wide results and limits: TCRB CDR3 length was moderately but significantly reduced in all four CD4+ subsets of Type 1 diabetes patients.

This clone occurred a few times. Its antigen is still unknown. Every donor provided one heparinised blood draw, which averaged about 110 mL. The specimen was central memory CD4+ T cells from blood. This receptor was identified in a middle-aged woman in good health.

CDR3 sequence: CASSRTQDYGYTF. The DNA of the CDR3 is TGTGCCAGCAGCCGCACCCAGGACTATGGCTACACCTTC. The chain links TRBV7-6 to TRBJ1-2; D unclear. The CDR3 extends over 13 amino acids. Germline loops: CDR1 SGHVS, CDR2 FNYEAQ. The ends were cut back, 5 bases at V and 3 bases at J, with 10 bases in the middle.